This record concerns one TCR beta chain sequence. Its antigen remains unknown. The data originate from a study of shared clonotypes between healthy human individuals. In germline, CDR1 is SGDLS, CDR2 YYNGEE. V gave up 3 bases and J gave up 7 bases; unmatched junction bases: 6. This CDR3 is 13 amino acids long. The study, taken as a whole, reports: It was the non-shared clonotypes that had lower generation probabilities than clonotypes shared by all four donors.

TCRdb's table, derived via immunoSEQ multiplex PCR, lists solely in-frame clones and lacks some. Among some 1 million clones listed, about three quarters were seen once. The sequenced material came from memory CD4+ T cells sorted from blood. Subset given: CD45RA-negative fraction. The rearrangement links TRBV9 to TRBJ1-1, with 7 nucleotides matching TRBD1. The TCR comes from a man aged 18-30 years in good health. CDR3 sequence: CASSATRQGEAFF. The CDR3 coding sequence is TGTGCCAGCAGCGCAACCCGACAGGGTGAAGCTTTCTTT.